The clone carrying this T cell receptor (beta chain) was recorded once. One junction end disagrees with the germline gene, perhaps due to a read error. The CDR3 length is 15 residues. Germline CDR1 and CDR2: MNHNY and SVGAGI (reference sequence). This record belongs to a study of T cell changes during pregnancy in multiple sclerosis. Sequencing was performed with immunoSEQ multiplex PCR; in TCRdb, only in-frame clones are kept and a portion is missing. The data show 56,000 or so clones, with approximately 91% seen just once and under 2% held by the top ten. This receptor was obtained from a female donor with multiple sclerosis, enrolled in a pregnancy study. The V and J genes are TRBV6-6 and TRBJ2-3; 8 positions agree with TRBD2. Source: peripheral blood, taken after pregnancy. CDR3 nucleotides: TGTGCCAGCAGACCTACGGGGGGGAGCAAAGATACGCAGTATTTT. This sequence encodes CASRPTGGSKDTQYF.